This T cell receptor (beta chain) stems from a study of cytomegalovirus exposure and HLA in healthy donors. This CDR3 contains 14 residues. Germline values: CDR1 SGHVS, CDR2 FQNEAQ. V gave up 5 bases and J gave up 6 bases, with 14 bases separating them. The PCR contained 60 Vbeta and 13 Jbeta primers. Generated by immunoSEQ multiplex PCR, the TCRdb table keeps only in-frame clones and is missing some. The table has tens of thousands of clones, less than 8% seen once. This clone was seen a handful of times. V gene TRBV7-8 combines with J gene TRBJ1-3; D is possibly TRBD1 (6 bases). The TCR originated in a man aged 50 or older in good health and CMV-seronegative. What was sequenced was PBMCs. CDR3 loop: CASSTIGGLNTIYF. The CDR3 DNA reads as TGTGCCAGCAGCACGATAGGGGGTCTAAACACCATATATTTT.